What follows are 21 T cell receptor beta chains derived from one specimen sequenced in a study of CD8 T cells in Susac syndrome. Random hexamers served to reverse transcribe roughly 0.5 to 1 ug RNA. TCRdb re-derived calls from the immunoSEQ multiplex PCR reads in MiXCR, one entry per CDR3 protein. Here the sample spans about 130,000 distinct CDR3 sequences, just over 90% being singletons. The specimen sequenced was CD8+ T cells from PBMCs. The source is a human donor with multiple sclerosis.

V and J are TRBV28 and TRBJ2-4; D remains unclear. The CDR3 totals 15 residues. Germline V lookup: CDR1 MDHEN, CDR2 SYDVKM. V was shortened by 6 bases and J by 0 bases, with 12 bases between the two germline ends. The chain's CDR3 is CASRRTRVAKNIQYF. CDR3 sequence (DNA): TGTGCCAGCAGGCGTACAAGGGTAGCCAAAAACATTCAGTACTTC.

V and J are TRBV5-5 and TRBJ1-1; a weak D match, TRBD1 (5 bases). The CDR3 contains 12 residues. V lost 4 bases and J lost 11, with 15 bases in between. The germline gives CDR1 SGHKS, CDR2 YYEKEE (reference sequence). The CDR3 DNA reads TGTGCCAGCAGCCCCAACAGGATTACGGCTTTCTTT. Translation: CASSPNRITAFF.

The chain carries TRBV5-3 and TRBJ2-1; D remains unclear. TRBV5-3 is sorted into the ORF group, with uncertain function. V lost 5 bases to trimming and J lost 8 bases, with 8 bases between them. This CDR3 region has 11 residues. CDR3 amino acids: CARRSTDEQFF. The DNA of the CDR3 is TGTGCCAGAAGGTCAACCGATGAGCAGTTCTTC.

The chain uses TRBV5-6 and TRBJ2-7; the match to TRBD1 covers 7 bases. CDR1 SGHDT and CDR2 YYEEEE come from the germline V gene. V lost 4 bases and J lost 2; bases outside the gene matches: 9. The CDR3 consists of 15 residues. As DNA, the CDR3 is TGTGCCAGCAGCCCAGGGACAGCGACGACCTACGAGCAGTACGTC. It translates to CASSPGTATTYEQYV.

The J gene is TRBJ2-1, the V gene TRBV9; D is unresolved. Trimming shortened V by 0 bases and J by 6 bases, and 13 bases separated the two germline ends. CDR1 is SGDLS and CDR2 is YYNGEE in the germline V gene. This CDR3 has 15 amino acids. CDR3 protein: CASSVGGIPGNEQFF. The CDR3 nucleotides are TGTGCCAGCAGCGTAGGCGGAATACCCGGCAATGAGCAGTTCTTC.

V usage is TRBV7-9 and J usage is TRBJ1-4, with D uncertain. Trimming shortened V by 5 bases and J by 4 bases, and 11 bases separated the two germline ends. Per germline, CDR1 SEHNR and CDR2 FQNEAQ (reference sequence). This CDR3 contains 14 residues. The CDR3 here is CASSQGRFNEKLFF. The CDR3 DNA is TGTGCCAGCAGCCAAGGACGGTTTAATGAAAAACTGTTTTTT.

This chain joins TRBV27 and TRBJ2-1, with D hard to call. This CDR3 has 13 amino acids. CDR1 and CDR2 from the germline V gene are MNHEY and SMNVEV (reference sequence). The germline V and J ends were trimmed by 0 bases and 10 bases, with 10 bases remaining between them. The CDR3 loop reads CASSLSKLREQFF. CDR3 in DNA: TGTGCCAGCAGTTTATCAAAGTTGAGAGAGCAGTTCTTC.

The chain is built from TRBV7-6 and TRBJ1-1, with a possible D match to TRBD1 (6 bases). The CDR3 loop spans 13 amino acids. V was clipped by 5 bases and J by 1 base, with 8 bases between them. Germline V gene sequence: CDR1 SGHVS, CDR2 FNYEAQ. The CDR3 loop reads CASSQTGNTEAFF. CDR3 DNA: TGTGCCAGCAGCCAGACAGGGAACACTGAAGCTTTCTTT.

This chain joins TRBV28 and TRBJ2-7, with D possibly matching TRBD1 (7 bases). The germline V and J ends were trimmed by 5 bases and 3 bases, with 14 bases remaining between them. Germline loops: CDR1 MDHEN, CDR2 SYDVKM. The CDR3 is 14 residues long. The CDR3 sequence: CASSPGDRGYEQYF. The CDR3 nucleotides read TGTGCCAGCAGTCCGGGGGACAGAGGCTACGAGCAGTACTTC. The full variable domain, rest sourced from reference TRBV28 and TRBJ2-7, is DVKVTQSSRYLVKRTGEKVFLECVQDMDHENMFWYRQDPGLGLRLIYFSYDVKMKEKGDIPEGYSVSREKKERFSLILESASTNQTSMYLCASSPGDRGYEQYFGPGTRLTVT.

This clonotype was recorded a few times. The chain's CDR3 is CASSTSTGSNQPQHF. The CDR3 nucleotides are TGTGCCAGCAGCACCTCAACGGGGAGCAATCAGCCCCAGCATTTT. The chain employs TRBV7-9 and TRBJ1-5, with D uncertain. Trimming stripped 5 bases from V and 1 base from J, with 12 bases between. The CDR3 loop spans 15 amino acids. Looked up from germline, CDR1 is SEHNR and CDR2 is FQNEAQ (reference sequence).

V usage is TRBV19 and J usage is TRBJ2-5, with 7 bases that match TRBD1. V trimming: 1 base; J trimming: 5 bases; junction bases outside the gene matches: 16. This CDR3 contains 18 residues. Germline V lookup: CDR1 LNHDA, CDR2 SQIVND (reference sequence). In DNA, the CDR3 is TGTGCCAGTAGTATAGGCCAGGGGGAGATCGGTTGGGGGGAGACCCAGTACTTC. It codes for CASSIGQGEIGWGETQYF.

The chain has TRBV7-8 and TRBJ2-7, with 7 bases lining up with TRBD1. The length of the CDR3 is 15 residues. Germline CDR1 reads SGHVS; CDR2 reads FQNEAQ. The V segment lost 0 bases and the J segment 3 bases; nucleotides outside the gene matches: 5. The CDR3 DNA reads as TGTGCCAGCAGCTTAGCACGACAGGGCGTCTACGAGCAGTACTTC. Protein sequence: CASSLARQGVYEQYF.

V and J are TRBV27 and TRBJ2-2, with 11 nucleotides matching TRBD2. This CDR3 comprises 15 residues. V lost 6 bases, J lost 4 bases, and 4 bases stayed unmatched. Germline loops: CDR1 MNHEY, CDR2 SMNVEV (reference sequence). CDR3 DNA sequence: TGTGCCAGCAGGCCGGGGACTAGCGGCACCGGGGAGCTGTTTTTT. It yields the protein CASRPGTSGTGELFF.

The chain is built from TRBV12-3 or TRBV12-4 and TRBJ2-5; TRBD1 matches 10 bases. V was clipped by 6 bases and J by 5 bases; unmatched bases: 9. This CDR3 comprises 15 residues. CDR3 sequence (DNA): TGTGCCAGCAGCCGGGACAGGGGACGGGGGGAGACCCAGTACTTC. Translated, it gives CASSRDRGRGETQYF.

V is TRBV14 and J is TRBJ1-3, with a tentative D call TRBD1 (5 bases). Germline V CDR1 and CDR2: SGHDN, FVKESK. V dropped 1 base and J dropped 4 bases, with 20 bases sitting between them. This CDR3 comprises 18 residues. Written as DNA, the CDR3 is TGTGCCAGCAGCCAAGCTACCGGGACCAAAAGAGGAGGAAACACCATATATTTT. Protein sequence: CASSQATGTKRGGNTIYF.

A single count supports this clonotype. J is TRBJ2-2 and V is TRBV9; D perhaps matches TRBD2 (5 bases). Germline lookup yields CDR1 SGDLS and CDR2 YYNGEE. V lost 4 bases to trimming and J lost 3 bases, with 19 bases between them. The CDR3 has 17 residues. CDR3 region: CASSPTGKGADTGELFF. Here the CDR3 DNA reads TGTGCCAGCAGCCCCACCGGGAAGGGAGCGGACACCGGGGAGCTGTTTTTT. The whole variable domain, remainder taken from reference TRBV9 and TRBJ2-2, is DSGVTQTPKHLITATGQRVTLRCSPRSGDLSVYWYQQSLDQGLQFLIQYYNGEERAKGNILERFSAQQFPDLHSELNLSSLELGDSALYFCASSPTGKGADTGELFFGEGSRLTVL.

V gene TRBV11-2 combines with J gene TRBJ2-1, with D hard to call. This CDR3 comprises 12 residues. Germline loops: CDR1 SGHAT, CDR2 FQNNGV. The V end lost 0 bases, the J end lost 12 bases, and 9 bases lay between the germline ends. DNA of the CDR3: TGTGCCAGCAGCTTAGATGGAACTCTGCAGTTCTTC. Translated: CASSLDGTLQFF.

The genes are TRBV7-8 and TRBJ2-5; 8 nucleotides align to TRBD2. Trimming removed 4 bases from V and 2 bases from J; junction bases left unmatched: 12. The length of the CDR3 is 17 residues. The germline gives CDR1 SGHVS, CDR2 FQNEAQ. CDR3 loop: CASSWPLSGTRQETQYF. In DNA form, the CDR3 reads TGTGCCAGCAGCTGGCCACTGTCCGGGACTAGACAAGAGACCCAGTACTTC.

This clonotype was recorded once. The genes are TRBV29-1 and TRBJ1-1; unclear D gene. This CDR3 comprises 14 residues. The germline CDR1 and CDR2 sequences are SQVTM and ANQGSEA. The ends were cut back, 4 bases at V and 5 bases at J, with 17 bases in the middle. DNA for the CDR3: TGCAGCGTTGCCACCTCCAAGTCTAAGACTGAAGCTTTCTTT. It codes for CSVATSKSKTEAFF. Complete variable domain (other parts from reference TRBV29-1 and TRBJ1-1): SAVISQKPSRDICQRGTSLTIQCQVDSQVTMMFWYRQQPGQSLTLIATANQGSEATYESGFVIDKFPISRPNLTFSTLTVSNMSPEDSSIYLCSVATSKSKTEAFFGQGTRLTVV.

This clonotype came up once. The CDR3 bases are TGCGCCAGCAGCCAAGGTCCGGCGGGGAGGGGGGAGACCCAGTACTTC. Translated: CASSQGPAGRGETQYF. The chain is built from TRBV4-1 and TRBJ2-5; D might be TRBD2 (7 bases). V dropped 1 base and J dropped 5 bases, with 17 bases sitting between them. The length of the CDR3 is 16 residues. Looked up from germline, CDR1 is MGHRA and CDR2 is YSYEKL.

The V and J genes are TRBV27 and TRBJ1-5; D is undetermined. Trimming shortened V by 2 bases and J by 5 bases, and 10 bases separated the two germline ends. CDR1 is MNHEY, CDR2 SMNVEV, per germline (reference sequence). This CDR3 has 14 amino acids. The chain's CDR3 is CASSLMGQDQPQHF. The CDR3 DNA follows: TGTGCCAGCAGTTTAATGGGTCAGGATCAGCCCCAGCATTTT.